This TCR beta chain was identified in a study of OX40 agonist ivuxolimab in advanced cancers. Overall study findings and caveats: Clonal expansion from baseline to week 6 occurred in both CD4+ and CD8+ T cells.

Researchers took blood at baseline, on cycle 4 day 1, and on cycle 7 day 1. The germline gives CDR1 SGHVS, CDR2 FQNEAQ. J was trimmed by 3 bases and V by 3 bases; bases with no gene match: 6. CDR3 size: 17 residues. Sequencing was performed with immunoSEQ multiplex PCR; in TCRdb, only in-frame clones are kept and a portion is missing. The sample shows 65,000 to 90,000 clones, 88% of them seen only once. Comment on this clone: Antigen unknown.

Sequencing used CD4+ or CD8+ T cells sorted from blood, obtained in a trial of the OX40 agonist ivuxolimab. The rearrangement links TRBV7-8 to TRBJ2-1; TRBD2 agrees at 12 bases. This TCR derives from an adult with an advanced solid tumor such as melanoma, head and neck, liver or kidney cancer. CDR3 DNA sequence: TGTGCCAGCAGCTTGGGAGGACTAGCGGGACGCTACAATGAGCAGTTCTTC. It specifies CASSLGGLAGRYNEQFF.